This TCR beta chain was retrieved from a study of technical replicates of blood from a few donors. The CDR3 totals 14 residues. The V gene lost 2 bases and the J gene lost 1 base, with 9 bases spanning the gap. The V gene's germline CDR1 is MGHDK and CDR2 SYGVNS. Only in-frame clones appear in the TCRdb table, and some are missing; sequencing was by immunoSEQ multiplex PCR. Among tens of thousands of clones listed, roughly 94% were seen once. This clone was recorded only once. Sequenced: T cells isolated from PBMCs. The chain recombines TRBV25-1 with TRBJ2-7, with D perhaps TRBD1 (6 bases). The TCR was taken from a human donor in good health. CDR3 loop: CASSETGFSYEQYF. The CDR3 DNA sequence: TGTGCCAGCAGTGAAACAGGGTTTTCCTACGAGCAGTACTTC.